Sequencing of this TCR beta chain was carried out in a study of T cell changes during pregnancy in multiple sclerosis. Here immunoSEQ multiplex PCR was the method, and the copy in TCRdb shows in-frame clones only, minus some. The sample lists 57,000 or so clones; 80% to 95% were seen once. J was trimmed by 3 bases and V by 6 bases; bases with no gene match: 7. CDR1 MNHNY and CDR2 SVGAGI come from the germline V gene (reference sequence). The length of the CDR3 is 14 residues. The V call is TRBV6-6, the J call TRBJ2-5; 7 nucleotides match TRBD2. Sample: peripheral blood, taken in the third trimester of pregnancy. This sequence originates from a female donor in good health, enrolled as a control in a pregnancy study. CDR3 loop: CASRTGLNKETQYF. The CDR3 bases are TGTGCCAGCAGAACGGGACTAAACAAAGAGACCCAGTACTTC.